The clone carrying this T cell receptor beta chain came up a few times. The PCR was carried out with 60 Vbeta primers and 13 Jbeta primers. Measured with immunoSEQ multiplex PCR; TCRdb has only the in-frame clones, and not every one. The top ten hold 3.5% to 5% of the sample, which has some 130,000 clones, 65% to 80% seen once. This sample stems from a study of cytomegalovirus exposure and HLA in healthy donors. Germline V gene data show CDR1 as SGHDT and CDR2 as YYEEEE. V shed 8 bases and J shed 1 base, with 12 bases lying between them. This CDR3 is built from 13 residues. Sequencing was carried out using PBMCs. The gene calls are TRBV5-6 and TRBJ2-5, with D tentatively TRBD1 (5 bases). This clonotype originated in a male donor in good health and CMV-seropositive. The CDR3 protein is CASLTDTQETQYF. Here the CDR3 DNA reads TGTGCCAGTTTGACAGACACCCAAGAGACCCAGTACTTC.